The next 26 T cell receptor beta chains were all read from a single sample in a study of T cell repertoires and leukemia-associated antigens. Their cognate antigens are unknown. TCRdb re-analysed the 5' RACE reads in MiXCR, keeping a single row per CDR3 protein. Among roughly 10,000 distinct CDR3 sequences listed, 42% were seen once. Sequencing was carried out using CD3+ T cells sorted from blood and cultured. The receptors were gathered from a female donor in good health.

In the case of this clonotype: Lacking the conserved final phenylalanine or tryptophan, this CDR3 likely reflects a read error. This chain connects TRBV9 to TRBJ2-7; 8 nucleotides match TRBD2. The V gene's germline CDR1 is SGDLS and CDR2 YYNGEE. The CDR3 extends over 15 amino acids. CDR3 sequence: CASSVEGAGAYEQYY. The DNA of the CDR3 is TGTGCCAGCAGTGTAGAGGGAGCGGGAGCCTACGAGCAGTACTAC.

In its sample, this clonotype was seen a few times. This rearrangement joins TRBV5-1 to TRBJ1-2; tentatively, D is TRBD1 (6 bases). The CDR3 is 17 amino acids. From germline, CDR1 is SGHRS and CDR2 YFSETQ. V was clipped by 0 bases and J by 6 bases, with 21 bases between them. As DNA, the CDR3 is TGCGCCAGCAGCTTGGGATATCAAGGGGGGCCGGTGGATGGCTACACCTTC. Its translation is CASSLGYQGGPVDGYTF.

The CDR3 sequence is CSVDGTGWFF. DNA of the CDR3: TGCAGCGTTGACGGGACAGGGTGGTTCTTC. The chain has TRBV29-1 and TRBJ2-1; 9 nucleotides align to TRBD1. V lost 3 bases to trimming and J lost 15 bases; unmatched junction nucleotides: 3. Germline CDR1 SQVTM, CDR2 ANQGSEA. CDR3 length: 10 residues.

This chain links TRBV9 with TRBJ2-7; D assignment may be TRBD1 or TRBD2 (5 bases each). The length of the CDR3 is 15 residues. Germline loops: CDR1 SGDLS, CDR2 YYNGEE. Deletions cut 4 bases from V and 2 bases from J, with 16 bases between. The CDR3 is CASSRGDYTTYEQYF. The DNA of the CDR3 is TGTGCCAGCAGCAGAGGGGATTACACGACCTACGAGCAGTACTTC.

This clonotype is labeled medium-sized. This chain uses TRBV20-1 with TRBJ2-1, with D possibly matching TRBD2 (6 bases). CDR3 size: 14 residues. Germline CDR1 reads DFQATT; CDR2 reads SNEGSKA (reference sequence). V was trimmed by 5 bases and J by 0 bases, leaving 11 bases between them. The CDR3 DNA reads TGCAGTGCTTCGGGACTGTCCTCCTACAATGAGCAGTTCTTC. This encodes CSASGLSSYNEQFF.

This clonotype was seen ten or more times. The chain joins TRBV29-1 to TRBJ2-1, with D possibly matching TRBD2 (5 bases). The CDR3 extends over 16 amino acids. Trimming stripped 0 bases from V and 4 bases from J, with 16 bases between. CDR1 and CDR2 (germline): SQVTM, ANQGSEA. For the CDR3, the DNA is TGCAGCGTTGAAGATCCGCGGCTAGCCGCATACAATGAGCAGTTCTTC. This gives the protein CSVEDPRLAAYNEQFF.

This clonotype was seen many times. The rearrangement uses TRBV7-3 and TRBJ2-2; TRBD2 aligns across 7 bases. The V segment lost 7 bases and the J segment 0 bases; nucleotides outside the gene matches: 17. Germline loops: CDR1 SGHTA, CDR2 FQGTGA. This CDR3 contains 19 residues. CDR3 nucleotide sequence: TGTGCCAGCACCCCAGGTCCTAGCGGTGCATACGCGAACACCGGGGAGCTGTTTTTT. Translated, it gives CASTPGPSGAYANTGELFF.

Details on this clonotype: The final CDR3 position lacks the conserved phenylalanine or tryptophan, pointing to a likely read error. The DNA is omitted, as the CDR3 cannot be located on it reliably, and the CDR3 follows TCRdb's listing. The chain joins TRBV5-1 to TRBJ2-5; no check of the table's D call, TRBD2, against the DNA was made. Germline values: CDR1 SGHRS, CDR2 YFSETQ. The CDR3 is 15 amino acids long, termini counted. CDR3 sequence: CASSNPSGSYNEQLS.

This clonotype is judged medium-sized. The chain combines TRBV4-2 with TRBJ2-3; possibly TRBD1 for D (6 bases). Germline CDR1 reads LGHNA; CDR2 reads YNFKEQ. With 0 bases removed from V and 4 bases from J, the gap between germline ends came to 17 bases. The CDR3 spans 17 residues. The CDR3 sequence is CASSQEGGPKVSDTQYF. The CDR3 coding sequence is TGTGCCAGCAGCCAAGAAGGGGGACCCAAAGTCTCAGATACGCAGTATTTT.

The V call is TRBV29-1, the J call TRBJ2-5, with 10 bases matching TRBD2. Germline assignment: CDR1 SQVTM and CDR2 ANQGSEA. The V segment lost 5 bases and the J segment 5 bases; nucleotides outside the gene matches: 11. The CDR3 runs 15 residues. The CDR3 sequence is CSVNLSGRAGETQYF. CDR3 DNA sequence: TGCAGCGTTAACCTAAGCGGGAGGGCCGGGGAGACCCAGTACTTC.

The chain is built from TRBV20-1 and TRBJ2-3; the D gene is possibly TRBD1 (6 bases). CDR3 length equals 15 residues. CDR1 and CDR2 (germline): DFQATT, SNEGSKA (reference sequence). The V and J ends lost 5 bases and 5 bases respectively, with 20 bases between them. The chain's CDR3 is CSAYEGGRVGDTQYF. CDR3 sequence (DNA): TGCAGTGCTTATGAAGGGGGTAGAGTCGGAGATACGCAGTATTTT.

The chain combines TRBV5-1 with TRBJ2-3; the D is unclear. From germline, CDR1 is SGHRS and CDR2 YFSETQ. The CDR3 runs 15 residues. V gave up 0 bases and J gave up 0 bases, with 8 bases separating them. CDR3 nucleotides: TGCGCCAGCAGCTTGGGCAGAACTAGCACAGATACGCAGTATTTT. This codes for CASSLGRTSTDTQYF.

This clonotype is labeled as medium-sized. The J gene is TRBJ2-7, the V gene TRBV6-2 or TRBV6-3; tentatively, D is TRBD1 (5 bases). CDR1 and CDR2 (germline): MNHEY, SVGEGT. The CDR3 totals 14 residues. V lost 2 bases, J lost 1 base, and 9 bases lay in between. Here the CDR3 reads CASSYQGISYEQYF. The CDR3 region has the DNA TGTGCCAGCAGTTACCAGGGTATTTCCTACGAGCAGTACTTC.

This clonotype was counted many times. V usage is TRBV2 and J usage is TRBJ1-2; TRBD1 agrees at 7 bases. Trimming at V came to 8 bases and at J to 2 bases, leaving 5 bases not matched to a gene. Looked up from germline, CDR1 is SNHLY and CDR2 is FYNNEI. The CDR3 totals 13 residues. CDR3 sequence reads: CASHRDSNYGYTF. CDR3 coding DNA: TGTGCCAGCCACCGGGACAGCAACTATGGCTACACCTTC.

J is TRBJ2-7 and V is TRBV5-1, with 11 bases identical to TRBD2. Per germline, CDR1 SGHRS and CDR2 YFSETQ. The V and J ends lost 4 bases and 4 bases, in that order; junction bases with no gene match: 19. The CDR3 has 19 residues. As DNA, the CDR3 is TGCGCCAGCAGCAATACCGGACTAGCGGGTGACAGACCCTTTTACGAGCAGTACTTC. Translated: CASSNTGLAGDRPFYEQYF. Full variable domain (rest looked up from reference TRBV5-1 and TRBJ2-7): KAGVTQTPRYLIKTRGQQVTLSCSPISGHRSVSWYQQTPGQGLQFLFEYFSETQRNKGNFPGRFSGRQFSNSRSEMNVSTLELGDSALYLCASSNTGLAGDRPFYEQYFGPGTRLTVT.

This clonotype was seen repeatedly, ten times or more. The rearrangement links TRBV7-3 to TRBJ2-1; D is possibly TRBD1 or TRBD2 (5 bases each). The V end lost 3 bases, the J end lost 0 bases, and 9 bases lay between the germline ends. CDR1 and CDR2 from the germline V gene are SGHTA and FQGTGA. The CDR3 length is 15 residues. This CDR3 reads CASSFGGPSYNEQFF. CDR3 nucleotides: TGTGCCAGCAGCTTTGGGGGACCCTCCTACAATGAGCAGTTCTTC.

The chain uses TRBV11-1 and TRBJ2-7, with 7 bases lining up with TRBD2. The CDR3 runs 16 residues. CDR1 and CDR2 (germline): SGHAT, FQDESV (reference sequence). The junction had 12 bases not matched to a gene; V was cut back by 6 bases and J by 1 base. CDR3 residues: CASRSAAASGSYEQYF. CDR3 DNA sequence: TGTGCCAGCAGATCGGCGGCGGCTAGCGGTTCCTACGAGCAGTACTTC. The variable domain in full, completed from reference TRBV11-1 and TRBJ2-7, reads EAEVAQSPRYKITEKSQAVAFWCDPISGHATLYWYRQILGQGPELLVQFQDESVVDDSQLPKDRFSAERLKGVDSTLKIQPAELGDSAMYLCASRSAAASGSYEQYFGPGTRLTVT.

This clonotype appeared a few times. This chain joins TRBV4-3 and TRBJ2-5, with unresolved D. CDR1 and CDR2 from the germline V gene are LGHNA and YSLEER. The CDR3 loop spans 14 amino acids. Trimming took 0 bases from V and 5 from J, leaving 10 bases between them. The CDR3 spells CASSQDLLRETQYF. For the CDR3, the DNA is TGCGCCAGCAGCCAAGATCTTTTGAGGGAGACCCAGTACTTC.

This clonotype was seen many times. The chain recombines TRBV27 with TRBJ1-2; possibly TRBD1 for D (6 bases). Trimming took 7 bases from V and 2 from J, leaving 11 bases between them. The CDR3 runs to 13 residues. Looked up from germline, CDR1 is MNHEY and CDR2 is SMNVEV (reference sequence). CDR3 sequence: CASMKGQNYGYTF. The CDR3 region has the DNA TGTGCCAGCATGAAAGGACAGAACTATGGCTACACCTTC.

This clonotype appeared a few times. The V call is TRBV5-1, the J call TRBJ2-3; D is unresolved. V lost 0 bases, J lost 1 base, and 6 bases lay in between. The germline V gene encodes CDR1 SGHRS and CDR2 YFSETQ. The CDR3 has 14 residues. The CDR3 sequence is CASSLDSGTDTQYF. In nucleotides, the CDR3 is TGCGCCAGCAGCTTGGACAGTGGCACAGATACGCAGTATTTT.

The rearrangement uses TRBV5-1 and TRBJ2-1; TRBD2 matches at 11 bases. The CDR3 has 15 amino acids. Per germline, CDR1 SGHRS and CDR2 YFSETQ. V trimming: 4 bases; J trimming: 11 bases; junction bases outside the gene matches: 11. The CDR3 DNA is TGCGCCAGCAGCCTGGTAATTAGCGGGAGGGATCAGCAGTTCTTC. It specifies CASSLVISGRDQQFF. The whole variable domain, remainder taken from reference TRBV5-1 and TRBJ2-1, is KAGVTQTPRYLIKTRGQQVTLSCSPISGHRSVSWYQQTPGQGLQFLFEYFSETQRNKGNFPGRFSGRQFSNSRSEMNVSTLELGDSALYLCASSLVISGRDQQFFGPGTRLTVL.

This clonotype appeared many times. V gene TRBV7-8 combines with J gene TRBJ1-1; 10 nucleotides line up with TRBD1. CDR3 length: 17 amino acids. Trimming at V came to 3 bases and at J to 4 bases, leaving 11 bases not matched to a gene. CDR1 SGHVS and CDR2 FQNEAQ come from the germline V gene. In DNA form, the CDR3 reads TGTGCCAGCAGCTTCCGAGGGACAGGGGAAGAGGGCACTGAAGCTTTCTTT. Its protein is CASSFRGTGEEGTEAFF.

As for this clonotype: One end of the junction varies from germline; a read error may be responsible. The rearrangement links TRBV20-1 to TRBJ1-2, with a tentative D call TRBD1 (6 bases). This CDR3 spans 16 amino acids. Germline CDR1 reads DFQATT; CDR2 reads SNEGSKA (reference sequence). Here the CDR3 DNA reads TGCAGTGCTAGAGATCGAGACAGGAAGAATCTCTATGGCTACGCCTTC. Its translation is CSARDRDRKNLYGYAF.

This CDR3 is CASSSGLAGKTDTQYF. The CDR3 coding sequence is TGTGCCAGCAGCTCGGGACTAGCGGGGAAGACAGATACGCAGTATTTT. V and J are TRBV7-3 and TRBJ2-3; 13 bases are shared with TRBD2. CDR1 is SGHTA and CDR2 is FQGTGA in the germline V gene. V lost 4 bases and J lost 3; bases outside the gene matches: 4. The CDR3 is made up of 16 amino acids. The whole variable domain, filled in from reference TRBV7-3 and TRBJ2-3, reads GAGVSQTPSNKVTEKGKYVELRCDPISGHTALYWYRQSLGQGPEFLIYFQGTGAADDSGLPNDRFFAVRPEGSVSTLKIQRTERGDSAVYLCASSSGLAGKTDTQYFGPGTRLTVL.

The J gene is TRBJ1-1, the V gene TRBV20-1; tentative D call: TRBD1 (6 bases). This CDR3 contains 12 residues. CDR1 is DFQATT and CDR2 is SNEGSKA in the germline V gene (reference sequence). CDR3 sequence (DNA): TGCAGCACCGGGACAACAAACACTGAAGCTTTCTTT. It is translated as CSTGTTNTEAFF.

This clonotype was detected a few times. The CDR3 coding sequence is TGTGCCAGCAGCTCCACGGGACCCACATCACCCCTCCACTTT. It yields the protein CASSSTGPTSPLHF. The chain employs TRBV7-2 and TRBJ1-6; D is possibly TRBD1 (5 bases). The germline gives CDR1 SGHTA, CDR2 FQGNSA. Trimming pared 4 bases from V and 10 bases from J, leaving 14 bases between. This CDR3 is built from 14 residues.